The 27 T cell receptor beta chains listed next were all sequenced from one sample in a study of blood T cell repertoires in COVID-19. Sequencing used immunoSEQ multiplex PCR; TCRdb keeps in-frame clones, though not all of them. The sample lists about 74,000 clones, 80% to 90% occurring once. Sequencing was done on a sample of peripheral blood. The source of these receptors is a man aged 65 to 79 with acute or convalescent COVID-19.

The chain links TRBV6-2 or TRBV6-3 to TRBJ2-2; D is possibly TRBD2 (6 bases). V lost 4 bases and J 3 bases, leaving 9 bases between the germline ends. CDR1 and CDR2 from the germline V gene are MNHEY and SVGEGT. The CDR3 has 14 amino acids. CDR3 sequence reads: CASSWRGHTGELFF. The CDR3 DNA follows: TGTGCCAGCAGTTGGAGGGGTCACACCGGGGAGCTGTTTTTT.

The V and J genes are TRBV29-1 and TRBJ2-1, with TRBD2 matching over 16 bases. Germline CDR1 and CDR2: SQVTM and ANQGSEA. With 7 bases clipped from V and 1 base from J, the junction kept 13 bases outside the gene matches. The CDR3 is made up of 19 amino acids. The CDR3 region has the DNA TGCAGCGGACGACCGGGACTAGCGGGAGGGGGGGGATCCTACAATGAGCAGTTCTTC. This translates into CSGRPGLAGGGGSYNEQFF.

In DNA, the CDR3 is TGCGCCAGCAGCCGCTGGACTAGCGAGGGGGGTTACCAAGAGACCCAGTACTTC. It specifies CASSRWTSEGGYQETQYF. The chain carries TRBV5-1 and TRBJ2-5, with 9 bases lining up with TRBD2. CDR3 length equals 18 residues. The V gene's germline CDR1 is SGHRS and CDR2 YFSETQ. V lost 4 bases to trimming and J lost 0 bases; unmatched junction nucleotides: 13.

The chain carries TRBV27 and TRBJ2-7, with 9 nucleotides matching TRBD1. With 6 bases clipped from V and 3 bases from J, the junction kept 9 bases outside the gene matches. This CDR3 spans 15 amino acids. CDR1 is MNHEY and CDR2 is SMNVEV in the germline V gene (reference sequence). The CDR3: CASRARDRAFYEQYF. CDR3 nucleotide sequence: TGTGCCAGCAGGGCTCGGGACAGGGCATTCTACGAGCAGTACTTC.

The rearrangement links TRBV29-1 to TRBJ1-5, with 12 bases lining up with TRBD1. V shed 7 bases and J 4 bases; nucleotides not matched to a gene: 8. Germline V gene sequence: CDR1 SQVTM, CDR2 ANQGSEA. The CDR3 covers 15 residues. CDR3: CSAGTGGSGNQPQHF. CDR3 in DNA: TGCAGCGCTGGGACAGGGGGCAGTGGTAATCAGCCCCAGCATTTT.

This clone occurred a few times. V is TRBV7-9 and J is TRBJ2-5; D remains unclear. V was cut by 1 base and J by 1 base, with 10 bases left in between. CDR1 is SEHNR and CDR2 is FQNEAQ in the germline V gene (reference sequence). The CDR3 length is 15 residues. CDR3 nucleotides: TGTGCCAGCAGCTTAGGATATGGCAGCCAAGAGACCCAGTACTTC. It translates to CASSLGYGSQETQYF.

V is TRBV10-3 and J is TRBJ2-5, with TRBD1 matching over 9 bases. Germline trimming cut 11 bases from V and 5 bases from J; bases unmatched to any gene: 15. CDR1 is ENHRY and CDR2 is SYGVKD in the germline V gene. The CDR3 runs 15 residues. The CDR3 spells CACSLRGQGSETQYF. The CDR3 nucleotides read TGTGCCTGTTCCCTTCGGGGACAGGGATCCGAGACCCAGTACTTC.

V gene TRBV23-1 combines with J gene TRBJ1-4, with a tentative D call TRBD1 (6 bases). TRBV23-1 is known as an ORF, though its function is uncertain. With 8 bases removed from V and 1 base from J, the gap between germline ends came to 20 bases. The CDR3 is 17 amino acids. The CDR3 sequence is CASQQGGGVRTNEKLFF. CDR3 nucleotides: TGCGCCAGCCAACAGGGCGGGGGGGTCCGAACTAATGAAAAACTGTTTTTT.

The chain is built from TRBV18 and TRBJ1-4, with TRBD1 matching over 7 bases. Germline lookup yields CDR1 KGHSH and CDR2 LQKENI. The V gene end was trimmed by 0 bases and the J gene end by 8 bases; junction bases not matched to a gene: 6. CDR3 size: 15 residues. CDR3 in DNA: TGTGCCAGCTCACCACCCGGAGGGGGCGTCGAAAAACTGTTTTTT. Encoded protein: CASSPPGGGVEKLFF.

For the CDR3, the DNA is TGCGCCAGCAGCTTCCGTGGAGCGGGGGGGCCGAACACCGGGGAGCTGTTTTTT. It encodes CASSFRGAGGPNTGELFF. The chain carries TRBV5-1 and TRBJ2-2; 10 bases are a match to TRBD2. Germline V gene sequence: CDR1 SGHRS, CDR2 YFSETQ. The CDR3 runs 18 residues. The V gene end was trimmed by 2 bases and the J gene end by 0 bases; junction bases not matched to a gene: 7.

The chain joins TRBV7-9 to TRBJ2-7, with TRBD2 as a possible D gene (5 bases). Trimming cost V 3 bases and J 4 bases, with 10 bases left between them. Germline V gene sequence: CDR1 SEHNR, CDR2 FQNEAQ (reference sequence). This CDR3 spans 13 amino acids. CDR3 amino acids: CASSFGGPYEQYF. The DNA for the CDR3 is TGTGCCAGCAGCTTCGGCGGGCCGTACGAGCAGTACTTC.

This chain uses TRBV4-1 with TRBJ1-1, with D unclear. V dropped 1 base and J dropped 1 base, with 7 bases sitting between them. The CDR3 totals 14 residues. Looked up from germline, CDR1 is MGHRA and CDR2 is YSYEKL. The CDR3 nucleotides are TGCGCCAGCAGCCAAGGGCGGGGGAACACTGAAGCTTTCTTT. Translated, it gives CASSQGRGNTEAFF.

The rearrangement uses TRBV19 and TRBJ2-2; TRBD1 matches 9 bases. The CDR3 length is 16 residues. Germline CDR1 is LNHDA and CDR2 is SQIVND (reference sequence). J lost 6 bases, V lost 5 bases, and 10 bases had no gene match. Here the CDR3 DNA reads TGTGCCAGTAGTCCCCAGACAGGGGGAGGTGCCGGGGAGCTGTTTTTT. Encoded protein: CASSPQTGGGAGELFF. Full variable domain (remainder filled in from reference TRBV19 and TRBJ2-2): DGGITQSPKYLFRKEGQNVTLSCEQNLNHDAMYWYRQDPGQGLRLIYYSQIVNDFQKGDIAEGYSVSREKKESFPLTVTSAQKNPTAFYLCASSPQTGGGAGELFFGEGSRLTVL.

The chain joins TRBV7-6 to TRBJ2-7, with 11 bases aligning to TRBD2. Germline CDR1 is SGHVS and CDR2 is FNYEAQ. The CDR3 sequence is 16 residues long. J gave up 1 base and V 5 bases, and 7 bases lay outside the gene matches. The DNA of the CDR3 is TGTGCCAGCAGCCTCGGCGGGACTAGCGGTTCCTACGAGCAGTACTTC. Protein product: CASSLGGTSGSYEQYF.

The chain couples TRBV2 to TRBJ2-1; TRBD1 matches 10 bases. V lost 6 bases to trimming and J lost 4 bases; unmatched junction nucleotides: 6. Germline CDR1 SNHLY, CDR2 FYNNEI. The CDR3 runs 15 residues. The CDR3 bases are TGTGCCAGCAGATCCGGGACAGGGGCTTACAATGAGCAGTTCTTC. This translates into CASRSGTGAYNEQFF.

This clone showed up just once. For the CDR3, the DNA is TGTGCCTGGAGTGTAGCTCCCGGCGGTTCCTACAATGAGCAGTTCTTC. Encoded protein: CAWSVAPGGSYNEQFF. This chain joins TRBV30 and TRBJ2-1; D call uncertain. Germline V gene sequence: CDR1 GTSNPN, CDR2 SVGIG (reference sequence). This CDR3 spans 16 amino acids. Trimming took 0 bases from V and 1 from J, leaving 13 bases between them.

The chain uses TRBV10-3 and TRBJ2-5; 9 bases map to TRBD1. CDR1 and CDR2 from the germline V gene are ENHRY and SYGVKD. CDR3 length: 14 amino acids. The ends lost 6 bases at V and 1 base at J; junction bases unmatched: 3. CDR3 loop: CAIRGQGTQETQYF. The CDR3 bases are TGTGCCATCAGAGGACAGGGGACCCAAGAGACCCAGTACTTC.

V and J are TRBV18 and TRBJ2-1; 7 bases agree with TRBD2. With V trimmed by 5 bases and J by 7 bases, 8 bases remained unmatched. CDR1 and CDR2 from the germline V gene are KGHSH and LQKENI. The CDR3 consists of 14 residues. As DNA, the CDR3 is TGTGCCAGCTCAGGTACTAGCGTAGATAATGAGCAGTTCTTC. It specifies CASSGTSVDNEQFF.

The chain has TRBV6-6 and TRBJ1-1, with D tentatively TRBD1 (5 bases). The ends were cut back, 2 bases at V and 2 bases at J, with 12 bases in the middle. Germline V lookup: CDR1 MNHNY, CDR2 SVGAGI (reference sequence). The CDR3 consists of 15 residues. The CDR3 sequence: CASSYQTVLNTEAFF. The DNA of the CDR3 is TGTGCCAGCAGTTACCAGACAGTACTAAACACTGAAGCTTTCTTT.

This clone was detected a few times. The chain uses TRBV6-4 and TRBJ1-1, with D possibly TRBD1 on 5 matching bases. Germline V gene sequence: CDR1 MRHNA, CDR2 SNTAGT. The CDR3 contains 12 residues. Trimming left V 7 bases short and J 4 bases short, with 10 bases between. CDR3 sequence reads: CASMEGSTEAFF. The CDR3 DNA reads as TGTGCCAGCATGGAGGGGAGCACTGAAGCTTTCTTT.

This chain joins TRBV2 and TRBJ2-2; a weak D match, TRBD2 (6 bases). CDR3 length equals 14 residues. CDR1 SNHLY and CDR2 FYNNEI come from the germline V gene. The germline V and J ends were trimmed by 0 bases and 6 bases, with 8 bases remaining between them. This CDR3 reads CASSEAWGAGELFF. The DNA of the CDR3 is TGTGCCAGCAGTGAAGCGTGGGGGGCCGGGGAGCTGTTTTTT.

The gene calls are TRBV7-2 and TRBJ2-7; 7 bases agree with TRBD1. The V gene end was trimmed by 5 bases and the J gene end by 0 bases; junction bases not matched to a gene: 7. This CDR3 region has 15 residues. Germline V lookup: CDR1 SGHTA, CDR2 FQGNSA. The CDR3 nucleotides are TGTGCCAGCAGCCCCCAGGGGGAGCTCTCCTACGAGCAGTACTTC. Amino acids: CASSPQGELSYEQYF.

The V and J genes are TRBV18 and TRBJ2-5; weak D call: TRBD1 (5 bases). The V end lost 1 base, the J end lost 2 bases, and 8 bases lay between the germline ends. Per germline, CDR1 KGHSH and CDR2 LQKENI. The CDR3 spans 14 residues. CDR3 bases: TGTGCCAGCTCACCACTGACAGCTCAAGAGACCCAGTACTTC. Its translation is CASSPLTAQETQYF.

V and J are TRBV27 and TRBJ2-2; a weak D match, TRBD1 (5 bases). This CDR3 comprises 12 residues. The germline V gene encodes CDR1 MNHEY and CDR2 SMNVEV (reference sequence). V lost 5 bases to trimming and J lost 8 bases, with 9 bases between them. The CDR3 coding sequence is TGTGCCAGCAGTCAAAGGGGAGGGGAGCTGTTTTTT. It specifies CASSQRGGELFF.

The rearrangement joins TRBV2 to TRBJ1-3, with D possibly TRBD1 on 5 matching bases. Germline lookup yields CDR1 SNHLY and CDR2 FYNNEI. The ends were cut back, 5 bases at V and 0 bases at J, with 14 bases in the middle. The CDR3 length is 16 residues. CDR3 region: CASSPNPGLSGNTIYF. The CDR3 DNA reads TGTGCCAGCAGTCCAAACCCGGGACTCTCTGGAAACACCATATATTTT. Drawing the rest from reference TRBV2 and TRBJ1-3, the complete variable domain is EPEVTQTPSHQVTQMGQEVILRCVPISNHLYFYWYRQILGQKVEFLVSFYNNEISEKSEIFDDQFSVERPDGSNFTLKIRSTKLEDSAMYFCASSPNPGLSGNTIYFGEGSWLTVV.

The chain combines TRBV2 with TRBJ1-4; D is ambiguous. Germline CDR1 reads SNHLY; CDR2 reads FYNNEI. The germline V and J ends were trimmed by 3 bases and 7 bases, with 3 bases remaining between them. CDR3 length: 11 amino acids. In DNA form, the CDR3 reads TGTGCCAGCAGTGAGCGTGAAAAACTGTTTTTT. Its protein is CASSEREKLFF.

V is TRBV11-2 and J is TRBJ2-7, with D perhaps matching TRBD2 (6 bases). The V gene lost 6 bases and the J gene lost 3 bases, with 9 bases spanning the gap. CDR3 length equals 12 residues. Germline V lookup: CDR1 SGHAT, CDR2 FQNNGV. In nucleotides, the CDR3 is TGTGCCAGCAGACGCGGGATCTACGAGCAGTACTTC. Amino acids: CASRRGIYEQYF.